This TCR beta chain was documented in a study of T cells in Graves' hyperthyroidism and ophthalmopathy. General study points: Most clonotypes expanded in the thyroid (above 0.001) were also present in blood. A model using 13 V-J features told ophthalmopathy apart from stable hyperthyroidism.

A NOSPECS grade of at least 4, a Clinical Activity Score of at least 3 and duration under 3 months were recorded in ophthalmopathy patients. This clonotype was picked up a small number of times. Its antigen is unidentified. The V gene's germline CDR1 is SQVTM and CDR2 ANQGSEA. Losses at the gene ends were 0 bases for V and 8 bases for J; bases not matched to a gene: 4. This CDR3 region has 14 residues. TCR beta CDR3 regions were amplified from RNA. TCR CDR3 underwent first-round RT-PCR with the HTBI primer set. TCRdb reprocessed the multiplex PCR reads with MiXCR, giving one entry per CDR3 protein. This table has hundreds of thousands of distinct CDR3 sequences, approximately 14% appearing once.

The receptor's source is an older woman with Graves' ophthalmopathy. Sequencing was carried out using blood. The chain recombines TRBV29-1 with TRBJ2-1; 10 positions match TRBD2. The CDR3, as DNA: TGCAGCGTTGAAGATGGGCTAGCGGGAGATGAGCAGTTCTTC. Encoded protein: CSVEDGLAGDEQFF.